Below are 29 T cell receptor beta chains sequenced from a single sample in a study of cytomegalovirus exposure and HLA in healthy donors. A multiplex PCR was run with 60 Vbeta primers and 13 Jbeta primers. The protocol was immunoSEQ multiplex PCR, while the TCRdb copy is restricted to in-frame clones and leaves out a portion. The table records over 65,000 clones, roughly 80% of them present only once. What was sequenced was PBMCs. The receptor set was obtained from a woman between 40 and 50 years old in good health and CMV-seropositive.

The CDR3 region is CASSTGGQGNTEAFF. The CDR3, as DNA: TGTGCCAGCAGTACGGGAGGACAGGGGAACACTGAAGCTTTCTTT. The J gene is TRBJ1-1, the V gene TRBV28, with 8 bases identical to TRBD1. Germline-derived CDR1 and CDR2 are MDHEN and SYDVKM. The CDR3 is made up of 15 amino acids. V lost 5 bases to trimming and J lost 1 base; unmatched junction nucleotides: 6. Using reference TRBV28 and TRBJ1-1 for the parts outside the CDR3, the full variable domain is DVKVTQSSRYLVKRTGEKVFLECVQDMDHENMFWYRQDPGLGLRLIYFSYDVKMKEKGDIPEGYSVSREKKERFSLILESASTNQTSMYLCASSTGGQGNTEAFFGQGTRLTVV.

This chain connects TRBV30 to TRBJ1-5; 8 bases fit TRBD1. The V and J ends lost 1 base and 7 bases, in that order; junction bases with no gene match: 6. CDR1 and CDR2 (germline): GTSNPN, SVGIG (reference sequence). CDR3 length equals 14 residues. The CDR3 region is CAWSGDRGNQPQHF. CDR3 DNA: TGTGCCTGGAGTGGAGACAGGGGAAACCAGCCCCAGCATTTT. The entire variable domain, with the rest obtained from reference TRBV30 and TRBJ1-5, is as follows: SQTIHQWPATLVQPVGSPLSLECTVEGTSNPNLYWYRQAAGRGLQLLFYSVGIGQISSEVPQNLSASRPQDRQFILSSKKLLLSDSGFYLCAWSGDRGNQPQHFGDGTRLSIL.

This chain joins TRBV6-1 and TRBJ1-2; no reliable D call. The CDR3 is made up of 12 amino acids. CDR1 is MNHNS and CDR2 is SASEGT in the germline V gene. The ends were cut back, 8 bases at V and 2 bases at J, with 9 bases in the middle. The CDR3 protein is CASGGRNYGYTF. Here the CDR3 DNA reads TGTGCCAGCGGAGGGAGAAACTATGGCTACACCTTC.

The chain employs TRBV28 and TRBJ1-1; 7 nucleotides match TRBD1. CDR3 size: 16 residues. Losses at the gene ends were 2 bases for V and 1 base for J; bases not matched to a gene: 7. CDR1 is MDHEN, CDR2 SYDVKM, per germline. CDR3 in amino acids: CASSLDRALGNTEAFF. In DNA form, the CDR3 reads TGTGCCAGCAGTTTAGACAGGGCCCTGGGGAACACTGAAGCTTTCTTT.

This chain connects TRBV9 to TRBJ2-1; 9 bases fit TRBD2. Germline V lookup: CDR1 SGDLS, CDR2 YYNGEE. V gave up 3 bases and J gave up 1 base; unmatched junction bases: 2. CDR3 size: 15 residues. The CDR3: CASSESGGSYNEQFF. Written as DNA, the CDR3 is TGTGCCAGCAGCGAAAGCGGGGGGTCCTACAATGAGCAGTTCTTC.

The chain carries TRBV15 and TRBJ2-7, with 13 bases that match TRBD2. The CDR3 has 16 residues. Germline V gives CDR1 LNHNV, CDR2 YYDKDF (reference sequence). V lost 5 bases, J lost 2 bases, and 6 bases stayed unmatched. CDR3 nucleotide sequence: TGTGCCACCAGCGAACCGGGACTAGCGGGAACCTACGAGCAGTACTTC. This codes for CATSEPGLAGTYEQYF.

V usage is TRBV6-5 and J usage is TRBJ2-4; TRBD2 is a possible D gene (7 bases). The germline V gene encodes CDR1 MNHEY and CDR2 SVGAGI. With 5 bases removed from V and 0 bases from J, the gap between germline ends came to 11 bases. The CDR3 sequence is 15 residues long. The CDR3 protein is CASSKGGVAKNIQYF. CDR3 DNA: TGTGCCAGCAGTAAGGGGGGGGTAGCCAAAAACATTCAGTACTTC.

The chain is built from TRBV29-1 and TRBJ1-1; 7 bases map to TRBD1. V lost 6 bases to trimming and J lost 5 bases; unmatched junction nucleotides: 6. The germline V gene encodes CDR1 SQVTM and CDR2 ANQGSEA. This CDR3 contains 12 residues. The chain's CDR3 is CSVTGFVTEAFF. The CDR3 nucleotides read TGCAGCGTGACAGGGTTTGTGACTGAAGCTTTCTTT.

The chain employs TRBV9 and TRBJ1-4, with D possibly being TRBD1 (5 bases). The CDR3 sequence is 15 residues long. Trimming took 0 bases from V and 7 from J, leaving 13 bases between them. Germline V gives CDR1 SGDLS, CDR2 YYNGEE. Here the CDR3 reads CASSVAAGSTEKLFF. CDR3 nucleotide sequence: TGTGCCAGCAGCGTAGCGGCAGGGTCTACTGAAAAACTGTTTTTT.

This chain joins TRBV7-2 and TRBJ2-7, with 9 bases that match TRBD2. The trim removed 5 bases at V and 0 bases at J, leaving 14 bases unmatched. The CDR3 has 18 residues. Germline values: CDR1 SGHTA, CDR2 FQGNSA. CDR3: CASSTRGSGGLSSYEQYF. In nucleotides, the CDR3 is TGTGCCAGCAGCACCCGTGGTAGCGGGGGCCTAAGCTCCTACGAGCAGTACTTC. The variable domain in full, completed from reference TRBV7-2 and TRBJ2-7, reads GAGVSQSPSNKVTEKGKDVELRCDPISGHTALYWYRQSLGQGLEFLIYFQGNSAPDKSGLPSDRFSAERTGGSVSTLTIQRTQQEDSAVYLCASSTRGSGGLSSYEQYFGPGTRLTVT.

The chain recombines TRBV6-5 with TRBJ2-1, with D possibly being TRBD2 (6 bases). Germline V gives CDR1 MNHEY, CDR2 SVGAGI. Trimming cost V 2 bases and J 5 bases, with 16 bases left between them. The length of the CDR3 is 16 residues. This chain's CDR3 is CASSYRASVRDNEQFF. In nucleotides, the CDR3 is TGTGCCAGCAGTTACCGGGCTAGCGTAAGGGACAATGAGCAGTTCTTC.

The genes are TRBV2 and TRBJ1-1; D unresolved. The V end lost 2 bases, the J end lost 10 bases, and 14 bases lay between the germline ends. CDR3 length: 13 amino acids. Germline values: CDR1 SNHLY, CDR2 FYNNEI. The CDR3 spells CASSEFNGRLAFF. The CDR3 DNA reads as TGTGCCAGCAGTGAATTTAACGGCAGGCTAGCTTTCTTT.

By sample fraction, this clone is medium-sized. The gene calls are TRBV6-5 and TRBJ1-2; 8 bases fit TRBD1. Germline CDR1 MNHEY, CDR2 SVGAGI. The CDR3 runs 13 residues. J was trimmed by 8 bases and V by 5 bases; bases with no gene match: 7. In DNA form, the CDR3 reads TGTGCCAGCAGTCGGCAGGGGGCATTGGGCTACACCTTC. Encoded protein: CASSRQGALGYTF.

In DNA form, the CDR3 reads TGTGCCAGCAGCGTAGGGACTAGCGGGATCTACAATGAGCAGTTCTTC. Protein sequence: CASSVGTSGIYNEQFF. The rearrangement uses TRBV9 and TRBJ2-1; 12 bases fit TRBD2. Germline V gives CDR1 SGDLS, CDR2 YYNGEE. V trimming: 0 bases; J trimming: 3 bases; junction bases outside the gene matches: 1. This CDR3 comprises 16 residues.

In DNA form, the CDR3 reads TGCAGTGCTGTACAAGAGACCCAGTACTTC. This sequence encodes CSAVQETQYF. The gene calls are TRBV20-1 and TRBJ2-5; no clear D gene. This CDR3 has 10 residues. The V end lost 5 bases, the J end lost 2 bases, and 3 bases lay between the germline ends. Germline V gives CDR1 DFQATT, CDR2 SNEGSKA (reference sequence).

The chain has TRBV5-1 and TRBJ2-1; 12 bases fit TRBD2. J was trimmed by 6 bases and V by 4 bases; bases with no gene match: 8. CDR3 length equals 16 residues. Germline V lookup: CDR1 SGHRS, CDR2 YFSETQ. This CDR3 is CASSPLTSGSSNEQFF. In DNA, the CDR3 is TGCGCCAGCAGCCCGCTGACTAGCGGGAGTTCCAATGAGCAGTTCTTC. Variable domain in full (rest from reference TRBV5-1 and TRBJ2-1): KAGVTQTPRYLIKTRGQQVTLSCSPISGHRSVSWYQQTPGQGLQFLFEYFSETQRNKGNFPGRFSGRQFSNSRSEMNVSTLELGDSALYLCASSPLTSGSSNEQFFGPGTRLTVL.

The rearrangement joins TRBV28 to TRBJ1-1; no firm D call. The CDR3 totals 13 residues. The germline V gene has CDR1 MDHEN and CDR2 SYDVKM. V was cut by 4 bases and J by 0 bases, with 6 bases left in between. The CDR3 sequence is CASSSNMNTEAFF. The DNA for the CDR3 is TGTGCCAGCAGTTCCAACATGAACACTGAAGCTTTCTTT.

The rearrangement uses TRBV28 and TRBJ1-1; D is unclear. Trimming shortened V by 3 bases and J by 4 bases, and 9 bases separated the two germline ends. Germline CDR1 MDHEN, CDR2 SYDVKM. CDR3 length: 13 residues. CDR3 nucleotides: TGTGCCAGCAGTTTTGGCCAGATCACTGAAGCTTTCTTT. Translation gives CASSFGQITEAFF. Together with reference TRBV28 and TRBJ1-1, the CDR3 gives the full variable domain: DVKVTQSSRYLVKRTGEKVFLECVQDMDHENMFWYRQDPGLGLRLIYFSYDVKMKEKGDIPEGYSVSREKKERFSLILESASTNQTSMYLCASSFGQITEAFFGQGTRLTVV.

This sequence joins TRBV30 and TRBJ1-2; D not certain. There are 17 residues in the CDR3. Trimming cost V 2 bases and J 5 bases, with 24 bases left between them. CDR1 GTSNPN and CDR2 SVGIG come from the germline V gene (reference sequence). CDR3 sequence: CAWSLQEAARTPYGYTF. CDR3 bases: TGTGCCTGGAGTCTTCAGGAGGCTGCCCGGACCCCTTATGGCTACACCTTC.

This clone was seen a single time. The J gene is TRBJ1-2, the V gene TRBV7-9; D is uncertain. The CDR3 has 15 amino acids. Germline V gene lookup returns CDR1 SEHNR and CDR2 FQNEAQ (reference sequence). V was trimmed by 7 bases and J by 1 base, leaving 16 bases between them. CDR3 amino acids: CASTLSSRLNYGYTF. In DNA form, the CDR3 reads TGTGCCAGCACCTTGAGTTCCAGACTTAACTATGGCTACACCTTC. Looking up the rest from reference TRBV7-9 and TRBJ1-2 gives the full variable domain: DTGVSQNPRHKITKRGQNVTFRCDPISEHNRLYWYRQTLGQGPEFLTYFQNEAQLEKSRLLSDRFSAERPKGSFSTLEIQRTEQGDSAMYLCASTLSSRLNYGYTFGSGTRLTVV.

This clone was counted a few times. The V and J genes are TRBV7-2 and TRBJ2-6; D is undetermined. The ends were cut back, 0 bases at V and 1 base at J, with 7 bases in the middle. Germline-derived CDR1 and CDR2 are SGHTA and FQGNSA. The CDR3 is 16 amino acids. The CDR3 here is CASSLAPRSGANVLTF. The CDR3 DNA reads TGTGCCAGCAGCTTAGCCCCCCGGTCTGGGGCCAACGTCCTGACTTTC.

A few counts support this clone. CDR3 DNA sequence: TGTGCCAGCAGCCCCTATCCAAGAAACACTGAAGCTTTCTTT. It yields the protein CASSPYPRNTEAFF. The chain links TRBV7-8 to TRBJ1-1; D gene uncertain. CDR1 and CDR2 from the germline V gene are SGHVS and FQNEAQ. Trimming cost V 5 bases and J 2 bases, with 12 bases left between them. The CDR3 is made up of 14 amino acids.

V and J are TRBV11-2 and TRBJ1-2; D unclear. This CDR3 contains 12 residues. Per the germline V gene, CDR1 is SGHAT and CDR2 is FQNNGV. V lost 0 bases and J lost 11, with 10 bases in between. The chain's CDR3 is CASSLDQSGYTF. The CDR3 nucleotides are TGTGCCAGCAGCTTAGACCAGAGCGGGTACACCTTC.

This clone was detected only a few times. The CDR3 DNA is TGTGCCAGCAGCCTTGAAAGCGGAACCTACGAGCAGTACTTC. It codes for CASSLESGTYEQYF. The chain is built from TRBV5-5 and TRBJ2-7, with D perhaps TRBD2 (5 bases). The ends were cut back, 4 bases at V and 2 bases at J, with 13 bases in the middle. Germline V gene lookup returns CDR1 SGHKS and CDR2 YYEKEE (reference sequence). The CDR3 loop spans 14 amino acids. The whole variable domain, remainder taken from reference TRBV5-5 and TRBJ2-7, is DAGVTQSPTHLIKTRGQQVTLRCSPISGHKSVSWYQQVLGQGPQFIFQYYEKEERGRGNFPDRFSARQFPNYSSELNVNALLLGDSALYLCASSLESGTYEQYFGPGTRLTVT.

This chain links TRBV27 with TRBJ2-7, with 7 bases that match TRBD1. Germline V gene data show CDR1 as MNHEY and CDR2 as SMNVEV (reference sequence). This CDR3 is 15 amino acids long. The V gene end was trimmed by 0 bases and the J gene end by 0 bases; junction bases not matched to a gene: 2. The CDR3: CASSLSGTVSYEQYF. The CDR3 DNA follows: TGTGCCAGCAGTTTATCCGGGACAGTCTCCTACGAGCAGTACTTC.

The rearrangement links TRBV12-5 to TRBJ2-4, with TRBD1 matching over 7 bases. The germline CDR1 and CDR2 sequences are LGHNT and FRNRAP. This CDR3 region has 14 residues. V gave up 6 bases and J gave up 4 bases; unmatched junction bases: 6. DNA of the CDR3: TGTGCTAGTGGCCCCGGGACAGCTAAAAACATTCAGTACTTC. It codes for CASGPGTAKNIQYF.

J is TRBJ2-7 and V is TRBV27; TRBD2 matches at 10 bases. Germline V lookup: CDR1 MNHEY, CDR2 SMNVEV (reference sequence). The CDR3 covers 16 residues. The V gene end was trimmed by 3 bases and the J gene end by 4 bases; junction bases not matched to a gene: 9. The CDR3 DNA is TGTGCCAGCAGTTTTTCCTCGGGGACTAGCGTATACGAGCAGTACTTC. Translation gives CASSFSSGTSVYEQYF.

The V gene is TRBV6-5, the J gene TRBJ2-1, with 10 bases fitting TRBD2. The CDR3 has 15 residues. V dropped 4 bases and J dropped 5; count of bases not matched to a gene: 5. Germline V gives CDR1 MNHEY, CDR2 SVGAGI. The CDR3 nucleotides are TGTGCCAGCAGTTCCCAGCGGGGGGGACACAATGAGCAGTTCTTC. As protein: CASSSQRGGHNEQFF.

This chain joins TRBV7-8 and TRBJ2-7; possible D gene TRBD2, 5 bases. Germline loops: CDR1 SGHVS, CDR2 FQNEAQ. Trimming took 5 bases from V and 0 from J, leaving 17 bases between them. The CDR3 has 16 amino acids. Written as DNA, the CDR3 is TGTGCCAGCAGCCCCTCGGGCCGGGGAAGCTCCTACGAGCAGTACTTC. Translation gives CASSPSGRGSSYEQYF.